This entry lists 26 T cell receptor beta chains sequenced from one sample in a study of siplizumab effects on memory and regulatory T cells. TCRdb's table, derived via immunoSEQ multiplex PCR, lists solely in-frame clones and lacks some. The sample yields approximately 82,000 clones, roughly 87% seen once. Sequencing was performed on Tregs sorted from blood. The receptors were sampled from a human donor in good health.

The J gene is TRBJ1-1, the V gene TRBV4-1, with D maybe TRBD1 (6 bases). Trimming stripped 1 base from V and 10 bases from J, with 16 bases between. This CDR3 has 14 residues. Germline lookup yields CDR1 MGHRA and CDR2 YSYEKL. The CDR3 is CASSQVARGRGAFF. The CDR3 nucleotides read TGCGCCAGCAGCCAAGTAGCACGGGGGCGCGGAGCTTTCTTT.

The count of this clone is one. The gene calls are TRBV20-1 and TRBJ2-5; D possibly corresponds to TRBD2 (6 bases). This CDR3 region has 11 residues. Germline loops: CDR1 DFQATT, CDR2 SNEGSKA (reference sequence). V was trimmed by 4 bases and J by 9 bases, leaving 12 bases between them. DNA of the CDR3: TGCAGTGCTATCGGAGGGTTTTCCCAGTACTTC. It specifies CSAIGGFSQYF.

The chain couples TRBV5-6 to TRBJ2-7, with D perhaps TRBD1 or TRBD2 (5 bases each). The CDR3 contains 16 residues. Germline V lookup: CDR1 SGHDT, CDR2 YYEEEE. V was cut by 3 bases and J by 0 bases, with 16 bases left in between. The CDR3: CASSWGMLSSSYEQYF. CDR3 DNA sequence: TGTGCCAGCAGCTGGGGGATGCTATCTAGCTCCTACGAGCAGTACTTC.

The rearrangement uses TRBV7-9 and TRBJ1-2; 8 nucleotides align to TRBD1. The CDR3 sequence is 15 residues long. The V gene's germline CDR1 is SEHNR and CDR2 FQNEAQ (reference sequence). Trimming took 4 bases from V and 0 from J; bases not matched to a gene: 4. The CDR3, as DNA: TGTGCCAGCAGCTCGATGGGACAGGCTAACTATGGCTACACCTTC. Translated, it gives CASSSMGQANYGYTF.

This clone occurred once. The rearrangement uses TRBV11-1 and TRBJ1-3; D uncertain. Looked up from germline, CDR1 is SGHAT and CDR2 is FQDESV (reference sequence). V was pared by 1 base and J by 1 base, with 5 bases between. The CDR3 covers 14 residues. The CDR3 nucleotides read TGTGCCAGCAGCTTAGAACCATCTGGAAACACCATATATTTT. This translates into CASSLEPSGNTIYF.

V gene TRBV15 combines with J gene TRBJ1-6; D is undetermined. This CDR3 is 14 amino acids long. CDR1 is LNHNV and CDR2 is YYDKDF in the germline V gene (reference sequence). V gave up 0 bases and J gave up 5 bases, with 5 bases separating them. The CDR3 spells CATSRDRHNSPLHF. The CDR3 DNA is TGTGCCACCAGCAGAGACCGACATAATTCACCCCTCCACTTT. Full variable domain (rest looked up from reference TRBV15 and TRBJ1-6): DAMVIQNPRYQVTQFGKPVTLSCSQTLNHNVMYWYQQKSSQAPKLLFHYYDKDFNNEADTPDNFQSRRPNTSFCFLDIRSPGLGDTAMYLCATSRDRHNSPLHFGNGTRLTVT.

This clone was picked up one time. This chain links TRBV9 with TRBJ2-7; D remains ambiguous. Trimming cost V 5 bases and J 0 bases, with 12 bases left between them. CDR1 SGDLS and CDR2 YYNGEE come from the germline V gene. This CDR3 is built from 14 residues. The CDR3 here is CASSKVGFSYEQYF. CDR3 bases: TGTGCCAGCAGTAAGGTGGGTTTCTCCTACGAGCAGTACTTC.

The CDR3 coding sequence is TGTGCCAGCATTGGGGGGATGACCGGGGAGCTGTTTTTT. It is translated as CASIGGMTGELFF. The rearrangement joins TRBV6-1 to TRBJ2-2; perhaps TRBD2 as D (6 bases). The ends were cut back, 7 bases at V and 5 bases at J, with 11 bases in the middle. This CDR3 comprises 13 residues. CDR1 MNHNS and CDR2 SASEGT come from the germline V gene.

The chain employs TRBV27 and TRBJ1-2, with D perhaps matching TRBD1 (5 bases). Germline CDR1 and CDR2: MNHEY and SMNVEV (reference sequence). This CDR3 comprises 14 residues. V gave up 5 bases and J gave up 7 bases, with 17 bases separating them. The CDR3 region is CASSENSGFSGYTF. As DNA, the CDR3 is TGTGCCAGCAGTGAGAACTCAGGGTTTTCTGGCTACACCTTC.

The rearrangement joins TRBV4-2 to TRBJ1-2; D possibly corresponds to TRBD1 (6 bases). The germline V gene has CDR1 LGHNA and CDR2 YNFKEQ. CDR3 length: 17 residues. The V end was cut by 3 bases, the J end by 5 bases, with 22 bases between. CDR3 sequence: CASSQGDRGTPFYGYTF. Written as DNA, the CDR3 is TGTGCCAGCAGCCAGGGAGACCGCGGGACACCATTTTATGGCTACACCTTC.

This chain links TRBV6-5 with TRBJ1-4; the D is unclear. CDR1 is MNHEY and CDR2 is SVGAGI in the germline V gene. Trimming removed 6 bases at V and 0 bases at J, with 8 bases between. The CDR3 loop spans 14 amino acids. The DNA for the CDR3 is TGTGCCAGCAGGGGTTTCACAACTAATGAAAAACTGTTTTTT. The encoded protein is CASRGFTTNEKLFF.

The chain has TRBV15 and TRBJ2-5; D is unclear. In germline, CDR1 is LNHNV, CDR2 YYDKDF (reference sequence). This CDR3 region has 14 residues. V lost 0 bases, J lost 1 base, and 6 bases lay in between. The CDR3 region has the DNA TGTGCCACCAGCAGAGAGGCACCCCAAGAGACCCAGTACTTC. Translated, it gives CATSREAPQETQYF.

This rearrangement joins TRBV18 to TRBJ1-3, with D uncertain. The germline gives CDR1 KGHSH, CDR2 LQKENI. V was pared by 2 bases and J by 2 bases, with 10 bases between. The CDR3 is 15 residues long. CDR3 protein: CASSPVEGPGNTIYF. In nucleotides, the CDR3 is TGTGCCAGCTCACCAGTGGAGGGCCCTGGAAACACCATATATTTT.

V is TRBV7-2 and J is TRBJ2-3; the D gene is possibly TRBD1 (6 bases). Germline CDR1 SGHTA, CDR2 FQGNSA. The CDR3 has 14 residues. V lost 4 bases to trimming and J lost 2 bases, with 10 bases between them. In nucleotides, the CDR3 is TGTGCCAGCAGCTCGGGACACCACACAGATACGCAGTATTTT. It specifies CASSSGHHTDTQYF.

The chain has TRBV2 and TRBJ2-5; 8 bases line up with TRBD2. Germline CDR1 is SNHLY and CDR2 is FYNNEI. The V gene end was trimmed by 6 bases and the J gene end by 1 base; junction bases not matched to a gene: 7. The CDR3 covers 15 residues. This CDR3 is CASRALAGTQETQYF. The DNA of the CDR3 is TGTGCCAGCAGGGCCTTAGCGGGGACCCAAGAGACCCAGTACTTC.

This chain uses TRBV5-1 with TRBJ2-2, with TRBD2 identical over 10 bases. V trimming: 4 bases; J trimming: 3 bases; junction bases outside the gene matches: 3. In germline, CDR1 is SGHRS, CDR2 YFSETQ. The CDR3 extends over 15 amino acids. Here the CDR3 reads CASSPGLADTGELFF. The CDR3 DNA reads TGCGCCAGCAGCCCCGGACTAGCGGACACCGGGGAGCTGTTTTTT. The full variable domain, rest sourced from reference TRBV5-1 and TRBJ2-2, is KAGVTQTPRYLIKTRGQQVTLSCSPISGHRSVSWYQQTPGQGLQFLFEYFSETQRNKGNFPGRFSGRQFSNSRSEMNVSTLELGDSALYLCASSPGLADTGELFFGEGSRLTVL.

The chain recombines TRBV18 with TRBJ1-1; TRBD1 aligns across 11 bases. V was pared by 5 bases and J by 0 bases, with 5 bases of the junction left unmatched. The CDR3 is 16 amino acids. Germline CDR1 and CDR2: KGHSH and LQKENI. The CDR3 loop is CASSDGTGGMNTEAFF. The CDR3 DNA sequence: TGTGCCAGCTCAGACGGGACAGGGGGTATGAACACTGAAGCTTTCTTT.

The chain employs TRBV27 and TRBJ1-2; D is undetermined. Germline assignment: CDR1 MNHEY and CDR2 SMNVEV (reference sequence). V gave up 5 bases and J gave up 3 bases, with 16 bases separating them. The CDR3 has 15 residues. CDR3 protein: CASSPGVNRYYGYTF. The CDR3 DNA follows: TGTGCCAGCAGTCCCGGGGTCAACCGTTACTATGGCTACACCTTC.

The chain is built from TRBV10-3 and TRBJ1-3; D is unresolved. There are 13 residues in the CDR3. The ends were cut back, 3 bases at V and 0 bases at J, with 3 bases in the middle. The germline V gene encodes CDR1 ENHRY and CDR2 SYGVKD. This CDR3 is CAISDTSGNTIYF. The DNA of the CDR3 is TGTGCCATCAGTGACACCTCTGGAAACACCATATATTTT.

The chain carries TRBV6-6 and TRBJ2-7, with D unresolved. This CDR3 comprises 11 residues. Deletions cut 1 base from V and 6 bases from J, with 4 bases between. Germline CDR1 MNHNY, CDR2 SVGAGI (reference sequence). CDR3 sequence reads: CASSYWAEQYF. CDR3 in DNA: TGTGCCAGCAGTTACTGGGCCGAGCAGTACTTC.

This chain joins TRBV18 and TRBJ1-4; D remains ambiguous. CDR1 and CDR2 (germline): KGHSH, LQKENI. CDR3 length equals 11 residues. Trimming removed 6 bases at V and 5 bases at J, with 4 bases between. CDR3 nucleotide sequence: TGTGCCAGCTCTTCGAATGAAAAACTGTTTTTT. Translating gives CASSSNEKLFF.

CDR3 amino acids: CAISELDTEAFF. In DNA form, the CDR3 reads TGTGCCATCAGTGAGTTGGACACTGAAGCTTTCTTT. The chain is built from TRBV10-3 and TRBJ1-1; D ambiguous. The CDR3 loop spans 12 amino acids. V was pared by 1 base and J by 3 bases, with 3 bases between. The germline V gene has CDR1 ENHRY and CDR2 SYGVKD.

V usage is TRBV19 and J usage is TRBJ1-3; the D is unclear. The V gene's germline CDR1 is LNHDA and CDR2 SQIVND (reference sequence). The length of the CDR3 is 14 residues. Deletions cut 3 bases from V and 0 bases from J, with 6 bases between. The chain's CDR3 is CASSIRSSGNTIYF. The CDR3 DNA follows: TGTGCCAGTAGTATTCGAAGCTCTGGAAACACCATATATTTT.

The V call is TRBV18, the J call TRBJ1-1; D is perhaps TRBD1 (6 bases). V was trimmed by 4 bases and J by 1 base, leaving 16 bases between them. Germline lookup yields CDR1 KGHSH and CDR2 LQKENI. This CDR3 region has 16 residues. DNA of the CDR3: TGTGCCAGCTCACGTCAGGTAATAGGGGGGAACACTGAAGCTTTCTTT. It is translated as CASSRQVIGGNTEAFF.

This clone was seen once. The CDR3: CASSLYWTGRAGELFF. DNA for the CDR3: TGCGCCAGCAGCTTGTACTGGACAGGCAGGGCCGGGGAGCTGTTTTTT. The genes are TRBV5-1 and TRBJ2-2; 7 bases are a match to TRBD1. Germline assignment: CDR1 SGHRS and CDR2 YFSETQ. The ends lost 1 base at V and 6 bases at J; junction bases unmatched: 9. The CDR3 runs to 16 residues.

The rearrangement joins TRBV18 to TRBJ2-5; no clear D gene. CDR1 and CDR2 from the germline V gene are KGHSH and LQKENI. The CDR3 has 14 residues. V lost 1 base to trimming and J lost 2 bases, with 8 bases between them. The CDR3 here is CASSPQGPQETQYF. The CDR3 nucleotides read TGTGCCAGCTCACCACAGGGCCCTCAAGAGACCCAGTACTTC.